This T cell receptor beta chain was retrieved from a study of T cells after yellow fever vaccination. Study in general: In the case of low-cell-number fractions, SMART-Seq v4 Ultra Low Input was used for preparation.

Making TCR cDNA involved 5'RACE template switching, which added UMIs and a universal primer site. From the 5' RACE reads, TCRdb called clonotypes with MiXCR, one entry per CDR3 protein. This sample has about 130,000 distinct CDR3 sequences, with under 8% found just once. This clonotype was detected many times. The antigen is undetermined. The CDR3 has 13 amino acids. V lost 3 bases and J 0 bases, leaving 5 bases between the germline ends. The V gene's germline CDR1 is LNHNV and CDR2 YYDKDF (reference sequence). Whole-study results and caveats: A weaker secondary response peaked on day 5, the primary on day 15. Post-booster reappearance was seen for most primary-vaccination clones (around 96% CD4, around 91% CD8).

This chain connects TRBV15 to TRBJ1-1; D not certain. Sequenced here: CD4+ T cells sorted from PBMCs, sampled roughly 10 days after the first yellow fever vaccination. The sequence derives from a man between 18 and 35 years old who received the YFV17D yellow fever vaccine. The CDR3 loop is CATSRAVNTEAFF. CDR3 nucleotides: TGTGCCACCAGCAGGGCCGTGAACACTGAAGCTTTCTTT.